Following are 22 T cell receptor beta chains from one sample sequenced in a study of cytomegalovirus exposure and HLA in healthy donors. Method: immunoSEQ multiplex PCR; TCRdb's copy keeps in-frame clones and lacks some. The profile shows 130,000 to 150,000 clones, about 89% of them singletons. The sequenced sample was PBMCs. The source of these receptors is a woman aged 18-35 years in good health and CMV-seropositive.

The V and J genes are TRBV4-2 and TRBJ2-7; TRBD2 is a possible D gene (6 bases). V shed 0 bases and J shed 6 bases, with 18 bases lying between them. CDR1 LGHNA and CDR2 YNFKEQ come from the germline V gene. The CDR3 length is 16 residues. CDR3 sequence (DNA): TGTGCCAGCAGCCAAGAAGTTGTGGAAGCCGGGGGCGAGCAGTACTTC. As protein: CASSQEVVEAGGEQYF.

This chain joins TRBV5-1 and TRBJ2-7; TRBD1 matches at 8 bases. CDR1 and CDR2 from the germline V gene are SGHRS and YFSETQ. The CDR3 length is 13 residues. V lost 2 bases to trimming and J lost 7 bases; unmatched junction nucleotides: 5. The CDR3 here is CASSFQGAQEQYF. CDR3 nucleotides: TGCGCCAGCAGCTTCCAGGGGGCGCAAGAGCAGTACTTC.

The rearrangement uses TRBV30 and TRBJ2-1; TRBD2 agrees at 8 bases. Germline lookup yields CDR1 GTSNPN and CDR2 SVGIG (reference sequence). This CDR3 contains 16 residues. The V and J ends lost 3 bases and 3 bases, in that order; junction bases with no gene match: 10. The CDR3 bases are TGTGCCTGGAGGGAATTAGCGGGAAGAATCTACAATGAGCAGTTCTTC. Residues: CAWRELAGRIYNEQFF.

The chain recombines TRBV9 with TRBJ1-3; TRBD1 might be the D (5 bases). CDR3 size: 14 residues. Germline assignment: CDR1 SGDLS and CDR2 YYNGEE. Trimming left V 7 bases short and J 2 bases short, with 13 bases between. The CDR3, as DNA: TGTGCCAGCTCACAGGAGATAGCTGGAAACACCATATATTTT. This sequence encodes CASSQEIAGNTIYF.

The rearrangement links TRBV18 to TRBJ2-2, with 8 bases that match TRBD2. This CDR3 has 16 amino acids. The ends lost 6 bases at V and 1 base at J; junction bases unmatched: 7. Germline values: CDR1 KGHSH, CDR2 LQKENI. In DNA, the CDR3 is TGTGCCAGCTCCCACCCTAGCGGGCAGAACACCGGGGAGCTGTTTTTT. Its translation is CASSHPSGQNTGELFF.

The V and J genes are TRBV18 and TRBJ2-1; 9 bases agree with TRBD2. Trimming cost V 2 bases and J 5 bases; bases outside gene matches: 4. CDR1 KGHSH and CDR2 LQKENI come from the germline V gene. The CDR3 runs 15 residues. The CDR3 bases are TGTGCCAGCTCACCAAAAGCGGGAGGACACAATGAGCAGTTCTTC. It is translated as CASSPKAGGHNEQFF.

This rearrangement joins TRBV9 to TRBJ2-1; 8 bases are shared with TRBD1. V lost 4 bases, J lost 8 bases, and 5 bases stayed unmatched. Per germline, CDR1 SGDLS and CDR2 YYNGEE. The CDR3 has 13 amino acids. CDR3 sequence reads: CASSLQGVDEQFF. CDR3 coding DNA: TGTGCCAGCAGCTTACAGGGGGTGGATGAGCAGTTCTTC.

The rearrangement joins TRBV27 to TRBJ2-7; TRBD2 might be the D (10 bases). This CDR3 has 19 amino acids. Germline V CDR1 and CDR2: MNHEY, SMNVEV (reference sequence). The V and J ends lost 6 bases and 2 bases respectively, with 29 bases between them. CDR3 region: CASRMLGTGPLAGAYEQYF. The CDR3 region has the DNA TGTGCCAGCAGAATGCTTGGGACAGGGCCTCTAGCGGGGGCCTACGAGCAGTACTTC.

This chain joins TRBV12-5 and TRBJ2-2, with 8 positions matching TRBD1. The germline V gene encodes CDR1 LGHNT and CDR2 FRNRAP. V lost 7 bases, J lost 6 bases, and 28 bases stayed unmatched. This CDR3 is 21 amino acids long. In DNA form, the CDR3 reads TGTGCTAGTGTTTCCCCCCGACACACTAGACAGGGGCATTATGTGTCCGGGGAGCTGTTTTTT. It specifies CASVSPRHTRQGHYVSGELFF. Filled out from reference TRBV12-5 and TRBJ2-2, the complete variable domain reads DARVTQTPRHKVTEMGQEVTMRCQPILGHNTVFWYRQTMMQGLELLAYFRNRAPLDDSGMPKDRFSAEMPDATLATLKIQPSEPRDSAVYFCASVSPRHTRQGHYVSGELFFGEGSRLTVL.

The V and J genes are TRBV29-1 and TRBJ1-5; 7 bases are shared with TRBD1. Germline CDR1 and CDR2: SQVTM and ANQGSEA. J gave up 4 bases and V 4 bases, and 7 bases lay outside the gene matches. The CDR3 runs 14 residues. The chain's CDR3 is CSVVVPTGNQPQHF. In DNA, the CDR3 is TGCAGCGTTGTAGTCCCGACAGGGAATCAGCCCCAGCATTTT.

Only one count was recorded for this clone. The chain has TRBV14 and TRBJ2-1; 10 bases line up with TRBD2. The CDR3 loop spans 18 amino acids. The trim removed 3 bases at V and 2 bases at J, leaving 10 bases unmatched. Germline V gene lookup returns CDR1 SGHDN and CDR2 FVKESK. CDR3 coding DNA: TGTGCCAGCAGCCACCAATTTAGCGGGAGGCGGACCTACAATGAGCAGTTCTTC. It is translated as CASSHQFSGRRTYNEQFF.

The CDR3 bases are TGTGCCAGCAGTGAAGCGAAACAGGTACCCTACGAGCAGTACTTC. Translating gives CASSEAKQVPYEQYF. This chain joins TRBV6-1 and TRBJ2-7, with D perhaps matching TRBD1 (5 bases). V lost 0 bases and J lost 2, with 11 bases in between. CDR3 length: 15 residues. Per germline, CDR1 MNHNS and CDR2 SASEGT.

This clone has more than one count but fewer than ten. V is TRBV11-2 and J is TRBJ2-7, with TRBD2 identical over 10 bases. V lost 5 bases and J lost 0; bases outside the gene matches: 7. The CDR3 loop spans 16 amino acids. Per germline, CDR1 SGHAT and CDR2 FQNNGV. The CDR3 region is CASSQNLAGDSYEQYF. CDR3 nucleotide sequence: TGTGCCAGCAGCCAAAACCTAGCGGGAGACTCCTACGAGCAGTACTTC.

This clone was detected only once. V usage is TRBV23-1 and J usage is TRBJ1-5, with unresolved D. TRBV23-1 is recorded as an ORF, its role being uncertain. Deletions cut 4 bases from V and 2 bases from J, with 21 bases between. CDR3 size: 18 residues. DNA of the CDR3: TGCGCCAGCAGTCCCACCAAAGATGGGAGTAGGGGCAATCAGCCCCAGCATTTT. Its protein product is CASSPTKDGSRGNQPQHF.

This chain uses TRBV9 with TRBJ2-1, with 11 bases aligning to TRBD2. CDR3 size: 18 residues. Trimming removed 3 bases from V and 4 bases from J; junction bases left unmatched: 12. Germline CDR1 is SGDLS and CDR2 is YYNGEE. CDR3 in amino acids: CASSATEPGLAEYNEQFF. The CDR3 DNA is TGTGCCAGCAGCGCAACGGAACCGGGACTAGCGGAATACAATGAGCAGTTCTTC.

The chain employs TRBV7-9 and TRBJ2-7; D is perhaps TRBD2 (6 bases). V lost 5 bases, J lost 2 bases, and 19 bases lay in between. The CDR3 extends over 16 amino acids. The germline V gene has CDR1 SEHNR and CDR2 FQNEAQ (reference sequence). Written as DNA, the CDR3 is TGTGCCAGCAGCAGACTCGCCCTCGGCGGGGCCTACGAGCAGTACTTC. This sequence encodes CASSRLALGGAYEQYF.

This rearrangement joins TRBV28 to TRBJ2-5; 7 positions agree with TRBD1. The V segment lost 1 base and the J segment 0 bases; nucleotides outside the gene matches: 2. CDR1 and CDR2 (germline): MDHEN, SYDVKM. CDR3 size: 15 residues. DNA of the CDR3: TGTGCCAGCAGTTTATTCGGGACAGACCAAGAGACCCAGTACTTC. Its protein is CASSLFGTDQETQYF.

CDR3 coding DNA: TGCGCCAGCAGCGTGGACAGTTTGAACACTGAAGCTTTCTTT. Protein product: CASSVDSLNTEAFF. The chain links TRBV5-1 to TRBJ1-1, with a possible D match to TRBD1 (6 bases). The CDR3 extends over 14 amino acids. V was trimmed by 4 bases and J by 0 bases, leaving 10 bases between them. Looked up from germline, CDR1 is SGHRS and CDR2 is YFSETQ.

The chain carries TRBV15 and TRBJ1-1; D uncertain. The CDR3 extends over 15 amino acids. Germline CDR1 LNHNV, CDR2 YYDKDF (reference sequence). V gave up 0 bases and J gave up 4 bases, with 12 bases separating them. In nucleotides, the CDR3 is TGTGCCACCAGCAGAGATCCGGGAGCGACCACTGAAGCTTTCTTT. Its translation: CATSRDPGATTEAFF.

The chain links TRBV19 to TRBJ2-7; 7 positions match TRBD2. The CDR3 has 14 residues. The V segment lost 1 base and the J segment 0 bases; nucleotides outside the gene matches: 0. Germline CDR1 and CDR2: LNHDA and SQIVND (reference sequence). The DNA of the CDR3 is TGTGCCAGTAGTATAGCTAGCGGCTCCTACGAGCAGTACTTC. Encoded protein: CASSIASGSYEQYF.

V gene TRBV6-5 combines with J gene TRBJ1-2; TRBD1 is a possible D gene (5 bases). Trimming removed 8 bases at V and 0 bases at J, with 16 bases between. Germline loops: CDR1 MNHEY, CDR2 SVGAGI. This CDR3 region has 15 residues. The CDR3 spells CASSSEGLANYGYTF. CDR3 bases: TGTGCCAGCTCCTCGGAGGGGCTTGCTAACTATGGCTACACCTTC.

This chain connects TRBV11-2 to TRBJ1-1; no definite D call. V lost 2 bases and J lost 3, with 7 bases in between. Germline V gene lookup returns CDR1 SGHAT and CDR2 FQNNGV. The CDR3 is made up of 13 amino acids. The CDR3 spells CASSLKRDTEAFF. The CDR3, as DNA: TGTGCCAGCAGCTTAAAGAGGGACACTGAAGCTTTCTTT.